The entry below gives a single T cell receptor beta chain sequence along with its context. The antigen is undetermined. No DNA is given; TCRdb re-called the 5' RACE reads and lists each CDR3 protein once. The sample table includes approximately 170,000 distinct CDR3 sequences. This CDR3 has 17 residues. Germline V gene lookup returns CDR1 LNHNV and CDR2 YYDKDF (reference sequence). This entry is derived from a study of T cells expressing NK-cell markers. Findings of the study overall: About 6 donors had dominant NKG2C+ clonotypes that comprised about 1.0-8% of their CD8+ T cells.

The clonotype was recovered from a man aged 18-69 years in good health. This chain links TRBV15 with TRBJ1-5. Material: blood T cells: a sorted CD56 or NKG2C T cell subset, CD4+ or CD8+ T cells, or bulk PBMC T cells (not recorded which). CDR3 sequence reads: CATSRDFQDLSNQPQHF.